Reported below is one T cell receptor beta chain. The data are from a study of blood T cell repertoires in COVID-19. Looking at the study overall: Samples of COVID-19 (acute and convalescent) were obtained from the United States, Italy and Spain. From T cells, B-cell-depleted T cells, or PBMCs came the material, which was cDNA or gDNA.

The germline CDR1 and CDR2 sequences are SGHDT and YYEEEE. V dropped 5 bases and J dropped 2 bases, with 8 bases sitting between them. The CDR3 extends over 14 amino acids. Original analysis: Amplification of reference gene primers provided the estimated nucleated cell counts. The protocol was immunoSEQ multiplex PCR, while the TCRdb copy is restricted to in-frame clones and leaves out a portion. That table is the source of V, J and clone size, and D and trimming were worked out from the DNA. The repertoire holds 140,000 to 150,000 clones, with 80% to 85% as singletons. This chain joins TRBV5-6 and TRBJ2-6; a weak D match, TRBD1 (6 bases). Sequencing was performed on peripheral blood. The TCR was taken from a human donor in a cohort sampled during active COVID-19. The CDR3 nucleotides are TGTGCCAGCAGTGGGGGCCCTGGGGCCAACGTCCTGACTTTC. This gives the protein CASSGGPGANVLTF.